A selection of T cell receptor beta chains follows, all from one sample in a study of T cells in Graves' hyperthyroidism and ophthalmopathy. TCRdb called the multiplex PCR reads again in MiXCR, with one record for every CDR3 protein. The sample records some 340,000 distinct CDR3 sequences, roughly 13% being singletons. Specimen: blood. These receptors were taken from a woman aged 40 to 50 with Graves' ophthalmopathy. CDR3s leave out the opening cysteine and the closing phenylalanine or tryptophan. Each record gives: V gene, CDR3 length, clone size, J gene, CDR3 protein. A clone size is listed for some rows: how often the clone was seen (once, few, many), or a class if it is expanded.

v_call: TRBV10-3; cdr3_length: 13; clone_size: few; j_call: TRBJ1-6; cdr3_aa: AIRDRDSYNSPLH
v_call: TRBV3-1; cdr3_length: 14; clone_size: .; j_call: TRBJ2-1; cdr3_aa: ASSQDFGTGSNEQF
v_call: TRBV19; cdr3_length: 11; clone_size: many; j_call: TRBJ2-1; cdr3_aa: ASSTSFYNEQF
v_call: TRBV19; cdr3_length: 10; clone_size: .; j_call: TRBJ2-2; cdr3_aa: ASGQWPGELF
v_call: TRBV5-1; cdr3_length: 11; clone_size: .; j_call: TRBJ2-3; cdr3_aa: ASSFGNPDTQY
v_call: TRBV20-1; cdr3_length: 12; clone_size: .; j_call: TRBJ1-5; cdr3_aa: SVRRLGGGQPQH
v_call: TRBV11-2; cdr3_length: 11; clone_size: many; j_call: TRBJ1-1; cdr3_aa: ASLREGGTEAF
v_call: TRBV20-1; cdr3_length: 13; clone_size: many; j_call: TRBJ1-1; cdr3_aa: SARVPGGRVTEAF
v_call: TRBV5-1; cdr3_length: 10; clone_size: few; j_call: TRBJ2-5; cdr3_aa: ASSLHQETQY
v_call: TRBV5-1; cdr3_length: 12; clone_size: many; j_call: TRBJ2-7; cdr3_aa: ASSLVAGPYEQY
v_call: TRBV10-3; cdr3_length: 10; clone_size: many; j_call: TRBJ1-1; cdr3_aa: AISPGGTEAF
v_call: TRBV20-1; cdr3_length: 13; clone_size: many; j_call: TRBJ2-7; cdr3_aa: SALPPVSGDYEQY
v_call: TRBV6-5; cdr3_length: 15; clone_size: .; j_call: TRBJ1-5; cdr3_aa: ASSYRTPSLSNQLQH
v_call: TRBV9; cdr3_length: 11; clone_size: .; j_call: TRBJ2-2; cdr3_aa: ASSDESLGELF
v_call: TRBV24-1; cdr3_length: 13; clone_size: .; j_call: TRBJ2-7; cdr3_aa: ATSAGTVSSYEQY
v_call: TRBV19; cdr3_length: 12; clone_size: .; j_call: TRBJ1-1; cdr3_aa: ASSRGRGNTEAF
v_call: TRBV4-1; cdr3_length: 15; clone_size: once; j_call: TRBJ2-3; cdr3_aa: ASSRQGLAGATDTQY
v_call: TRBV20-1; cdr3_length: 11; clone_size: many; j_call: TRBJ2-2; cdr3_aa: SANGQVHGELF
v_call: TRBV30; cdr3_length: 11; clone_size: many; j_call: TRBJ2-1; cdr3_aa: AWSPRGLNEQF
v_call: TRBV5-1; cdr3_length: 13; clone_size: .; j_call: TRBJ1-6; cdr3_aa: ASSLSSRDNSPLH
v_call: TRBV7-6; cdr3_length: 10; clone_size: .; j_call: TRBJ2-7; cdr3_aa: ASSLKANEQY
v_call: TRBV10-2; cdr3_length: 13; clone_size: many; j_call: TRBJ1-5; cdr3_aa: ASSYGTGESQPQH
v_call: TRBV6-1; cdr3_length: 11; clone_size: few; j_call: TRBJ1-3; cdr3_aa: ASSGTPGNTIY
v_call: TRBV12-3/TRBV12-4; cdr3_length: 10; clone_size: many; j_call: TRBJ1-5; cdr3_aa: ASSTGGQPQH
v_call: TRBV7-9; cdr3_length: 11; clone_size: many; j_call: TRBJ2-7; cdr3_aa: ASSLEPNSEQY
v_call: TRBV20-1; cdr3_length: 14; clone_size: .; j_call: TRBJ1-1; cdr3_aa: SAIRDSDQMNTEAF
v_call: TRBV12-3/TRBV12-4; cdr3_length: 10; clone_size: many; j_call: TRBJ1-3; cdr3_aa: ASEGVGNTIY
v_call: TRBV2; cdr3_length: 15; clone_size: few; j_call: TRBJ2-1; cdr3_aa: ASKIDGGGPSYNEQF
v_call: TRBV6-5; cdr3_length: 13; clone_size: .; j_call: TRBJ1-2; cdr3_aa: ASSYGERRSYGYT
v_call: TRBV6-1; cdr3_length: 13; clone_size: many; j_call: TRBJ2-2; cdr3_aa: ASSGGGLLTGELF
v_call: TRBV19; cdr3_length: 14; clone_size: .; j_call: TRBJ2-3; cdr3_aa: ASSITRGRGTDTQY
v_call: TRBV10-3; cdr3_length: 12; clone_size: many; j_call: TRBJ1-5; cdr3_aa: AISGRHSNQPQH
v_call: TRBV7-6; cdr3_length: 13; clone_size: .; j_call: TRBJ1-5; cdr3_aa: ASSSRTGLNQPQH
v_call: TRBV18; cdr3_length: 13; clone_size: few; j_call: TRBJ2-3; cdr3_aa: ASSPSLGDTDTQY
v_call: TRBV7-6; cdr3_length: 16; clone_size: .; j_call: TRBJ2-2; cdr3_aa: ASSPYIFTGGAAGELF
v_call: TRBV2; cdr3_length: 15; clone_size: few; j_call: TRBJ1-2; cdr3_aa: ASRRGASNTVDYGYT
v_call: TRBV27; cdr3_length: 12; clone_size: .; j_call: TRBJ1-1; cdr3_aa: ASSKQGWNTEAF
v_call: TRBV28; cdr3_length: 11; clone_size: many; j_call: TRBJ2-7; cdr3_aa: ASTKKGVYEQY
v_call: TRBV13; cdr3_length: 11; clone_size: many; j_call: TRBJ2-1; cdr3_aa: ASSSISGNEQF
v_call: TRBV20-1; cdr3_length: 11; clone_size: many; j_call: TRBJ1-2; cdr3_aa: SAPSGTGYGYT
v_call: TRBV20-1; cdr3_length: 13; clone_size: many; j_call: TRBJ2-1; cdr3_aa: SARGGAEAYNEQF
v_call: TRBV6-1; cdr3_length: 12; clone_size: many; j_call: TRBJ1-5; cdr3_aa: ASSEDGRGEPQH
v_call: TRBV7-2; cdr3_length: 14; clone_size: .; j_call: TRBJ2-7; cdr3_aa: ASSFNPRDTRYEQY
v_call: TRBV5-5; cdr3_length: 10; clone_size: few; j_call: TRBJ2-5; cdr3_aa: ASSPRAQTQY
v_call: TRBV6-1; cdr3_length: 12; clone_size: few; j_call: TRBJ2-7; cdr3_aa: ASSEARVRNEQC
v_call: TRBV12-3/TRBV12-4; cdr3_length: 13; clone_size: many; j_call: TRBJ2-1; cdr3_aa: ASSRTRGLFNEQF
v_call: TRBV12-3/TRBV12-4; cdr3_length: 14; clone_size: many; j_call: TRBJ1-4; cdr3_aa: ASSPPRRSGNEKLF
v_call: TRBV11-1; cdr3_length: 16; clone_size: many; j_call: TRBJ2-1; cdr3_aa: ASSLLSASGTISNEQF
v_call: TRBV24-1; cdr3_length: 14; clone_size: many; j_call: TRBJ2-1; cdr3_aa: ATSDFGGNSYNEQF
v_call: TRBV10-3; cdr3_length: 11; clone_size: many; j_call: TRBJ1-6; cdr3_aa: ASSGTSGSPLH
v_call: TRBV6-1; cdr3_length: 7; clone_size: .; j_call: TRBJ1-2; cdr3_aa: ASSGLTT
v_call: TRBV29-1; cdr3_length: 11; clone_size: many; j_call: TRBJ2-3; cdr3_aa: SVARQNTDTQY
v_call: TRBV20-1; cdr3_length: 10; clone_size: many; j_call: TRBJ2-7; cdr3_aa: SADDYNYEQY